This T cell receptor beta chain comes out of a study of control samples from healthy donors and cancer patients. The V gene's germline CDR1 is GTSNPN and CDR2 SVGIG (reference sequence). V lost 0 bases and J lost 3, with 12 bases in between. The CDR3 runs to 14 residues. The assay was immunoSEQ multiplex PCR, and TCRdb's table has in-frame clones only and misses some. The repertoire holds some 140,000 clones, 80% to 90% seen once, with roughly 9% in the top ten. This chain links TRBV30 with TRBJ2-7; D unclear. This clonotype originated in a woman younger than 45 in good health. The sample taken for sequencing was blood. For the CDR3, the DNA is TGTGCCTGGAGTGTCCCGACACAAGACTACGAGCAGTACTTC. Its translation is CAWSVPTQDYEQYF. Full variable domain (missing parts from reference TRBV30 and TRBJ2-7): SQTIHQWPATLVQPVGSPLSLECTVEGTSNPNLYWYRQAAGRGLQLLFYSVGIGQISSEVPQNLSASRPQDRQFILSSKKLLLSDSGFYLCAWSVPTQDYEQYFGPGTRLTVT.